This T cell receptor (beta chain) is drawn from a study of cytomegalovirus exposure and HLA in healthy donors. The PCR was carried out with 60 Vbeta primers and 13 Jbeta primers. The data were produced by immunoSEQ multiplex PCR, yet TCRdb's version contains in-frame clones alone and is incomplete. This repertoire includes 55,000 to 80,000 clones. V lost 0 bases to trimming and J lost 5 bases; unmatched junction nucleotides: 12. Per germline, CDR1 LGHNA and CDR2 YNFKEQ. The CDR3 is 18 amino acids. This sequence originates from a man aged 40-55 years in good health and CMV-seronegative. The specimen sequenced was PBMCs. V and J are TRBV4-2 and TRBJ2-1; TRBD2 aligns across 8 bases. Here the CDR3 reads CASSQEDVAGGPDNEQFF. The CDR3 DNA follows: TGTGCCAGCAGCCAAGAAGACGTCGCGGGGGGTCCTGACAATGAGCAGTTCTTC.